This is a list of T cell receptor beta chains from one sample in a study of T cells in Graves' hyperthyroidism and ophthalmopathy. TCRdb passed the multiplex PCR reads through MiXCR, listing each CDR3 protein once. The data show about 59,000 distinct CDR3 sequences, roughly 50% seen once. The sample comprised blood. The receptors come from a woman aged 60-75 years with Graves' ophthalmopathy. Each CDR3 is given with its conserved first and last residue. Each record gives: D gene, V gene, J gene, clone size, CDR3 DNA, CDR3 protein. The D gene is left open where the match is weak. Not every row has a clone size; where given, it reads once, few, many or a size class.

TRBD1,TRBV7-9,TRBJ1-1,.,TGTGCCAGCAGCCCGCAGACAGGGTCTGGAAACACTGAAGCTTTCTTT,CASSPQTGSGNTEAFF
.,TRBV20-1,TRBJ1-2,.,TGCAGTGCTAGAGCTAACTATGGCTACACCTTC,CSARANYGYTF
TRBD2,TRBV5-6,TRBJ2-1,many,TGTGCCAGCAGCCGTCTAGCGGGGGTGGGAAATGAGCAGTTCTTC,CASSRLAGVGNEQFF
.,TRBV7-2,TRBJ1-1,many,TGTGCCAGCAGCTTAAGGCTTAGTGGGGGGGCTGAAGCTTTCTTT,CASSLRLSGGAEAFF
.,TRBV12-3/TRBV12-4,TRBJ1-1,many,TGTGCCAGCAGTTCGACAGTCCTTGAAGCTTTCTTT,CASSSTVLEAFF
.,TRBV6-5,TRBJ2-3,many,TGTGCCAGCAGTTTCGCCTTGAGAACCACAGATACGCAGTATTTT,CASSFALRTTDTQYF
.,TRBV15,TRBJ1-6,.,TGTGCCACCAGCAGCTTAGTCCGACAGCAGACCTATAATTCACCCCTCCACTTT,CATSSLVRQQTYNSPLHF
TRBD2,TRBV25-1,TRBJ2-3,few,TGTGCCAGCAGTGAATGGTCCGGGGGGGATACGCAGTATTTT,CASSEWSGGDTQYF
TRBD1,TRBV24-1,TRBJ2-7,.,TGTGCCACTTCGACAGGGGAGCTCACCTACGAGCAGTACTTC,CATSTGELTYEQYF
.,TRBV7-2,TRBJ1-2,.,TGTGCCAGCAGCCAAGATGACGGTAACTATGGCTACACCTTC,CASSQDDGNYGYTF
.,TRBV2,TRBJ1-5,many,TGTGCCAGCAGTGAAGCGCCTTGGAGGCCCAATCAGCCCCAGCATTTT,CASSEAPWRPNQPQHF
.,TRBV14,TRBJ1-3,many,TGTGCCAGCAGCCAAGTAAATCGGGGGAACACCATATATTTT,CASSQVNRGNTIYF
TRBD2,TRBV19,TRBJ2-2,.,TGTGCCAGTAGTCCTTCCCTAGCGGGAGTGGAGCTGTTTTTT,CASSPSLAGVELFF
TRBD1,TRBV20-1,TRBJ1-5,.,TGCAGTGCTAGAGCAGACAGGGGGAATCAGCCCCAGCATTTT,CSARADRGNQPQHF
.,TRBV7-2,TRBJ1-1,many,TGTGCCAGCAGCCCAGAGGGCAGGGTGGCCACTGAAGCTTTCTTT,CASSPEGRVATEAFF
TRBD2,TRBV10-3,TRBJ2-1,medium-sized,TGTGCCATCAAGGGACTAGCGGAAATCAATGAGCAGTTCTTC,CAIKGLAEINEQFF
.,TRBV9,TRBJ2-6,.,TGTGCCAGCAGCGTAACGTTAAGCTCTGGGGCCAACGTCCTGACTTTC,CASSVTLSSGANVLTF
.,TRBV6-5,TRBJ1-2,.,TGTGCCAGCAGTGAGGGGCAGGAAGGCTACACCTTC,CASSEGQEGYTF
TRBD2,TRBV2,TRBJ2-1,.,TGTGCCAGCCGAACCCTAGCGGGCCACTACAATGAGCAGTTCTTC,CASRTLAGHYNEQFF
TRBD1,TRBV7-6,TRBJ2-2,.,TGTGCCAGCAGCTTCCCAGGGGGTCAGGGCCTCACCGGGGAGCTGTTTTTT,CASSFPGGQGLTGELFF
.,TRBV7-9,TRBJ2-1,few,TGTGCCAGCAGCTTAGGAGTGGATAATGAGCAGTTCTTC,CASSLGVDNEQFF
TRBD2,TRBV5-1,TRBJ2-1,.,TGCGCCAGCAGGAATACGGGACTAGCCTACGATGAGCGGTTCTTC,CASRNTGLAYDERFF
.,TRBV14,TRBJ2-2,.,TGTGCCAGCAGCCAAGATCGGTGGGGGGGCCTGAGCACCGGGGAGCTGTTCTTT,CASSQDRWGGLSTGELFF
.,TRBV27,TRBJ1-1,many,TGTGCCAGCAGTCCAAGAGGGAGGAACACTGAAGCTTTCTTT,CASSPRGRNTEAFF
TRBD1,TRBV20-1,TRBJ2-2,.,TGCAGTGCTAGAGTTGGTGGACAGGGGGTCGGGGAGCTGTTTTTT,CSARVGGQGVGELFF
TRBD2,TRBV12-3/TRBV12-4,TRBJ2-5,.,TGTGCCAGCAGGGTGACTAGCGGGGTTACCGGGGAGGGAGAGACCCAGTACTTC,CASRVTSGVTGEGETQYF
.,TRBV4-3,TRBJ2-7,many,TGCGCCAGCAAGCGAGAAGCTACCACCTACGAGCAGTACTTC,CASKREATTYEQYF
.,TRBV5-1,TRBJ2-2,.,TGCGCCAGCAGCTTCCCCGACAGGACGAACACCGGGGAGCTGTTTTTT,CASSFPDRTNTGELFF
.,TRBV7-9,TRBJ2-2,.,TGTGCCAGCAGCTCCGGGACACGTATAACCGGGGAGCTGTTTTTT,CASSSGTRITGELFF
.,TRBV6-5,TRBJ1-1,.,TGTGCCACGTCCACTCTGGTGGGGCTCATGAACACTGAAGCTTTCTTT,CATSTLVGLMNTEAFF
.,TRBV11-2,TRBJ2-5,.,TGTGCCAGCAGCTTAAGGCCGGAGACAGGGAGGAGGCAGACCCAGTACTTC,CASSLRPETGRRQTQYF
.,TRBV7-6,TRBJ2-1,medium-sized,TGTGCCAGCAGCACCATCAAGGGAACTAAGTTCAATGAGCAGTTCTTC,CASSTIKGTKFNEQFF
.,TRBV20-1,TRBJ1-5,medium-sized,TGCAGTGCTAGTGCGGATCAGCCCCAGCATTTT,CSASADQPQHF
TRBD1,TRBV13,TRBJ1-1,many,TGTGCCAGCAGCGAGAGGGGGGGACAGTTATTGAACACTGAAGCTTTCTTT,CASSERGGQLLNTEAFF
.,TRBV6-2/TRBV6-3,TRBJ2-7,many,TGTGCCAGCGAGGACAGGCGGGACTACGAGCAGTACTTC,CASEDRRDYEQYF
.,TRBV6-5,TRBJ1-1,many,TGTGCCAGCAGCCTATCGCTGAACACTGAAGCTTTCTTT,CASSLSLNTEAFF
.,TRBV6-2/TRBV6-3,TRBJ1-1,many,TGTGCCAGCAGTCCGGGACACCTAAGCGGAGCTTTCTTT,CASSPGHLSGAFF
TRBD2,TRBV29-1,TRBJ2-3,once,TGCAGCGTTGTCCCCATTCCTAGCGGGGGGCACACAGATACGCAGTATTTT,CSVVPIPSGGHTDTQYF
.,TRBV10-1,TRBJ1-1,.,TGCGCCAGCAGACATCCGCGGAGGAACACTGAAGCTTTCTTT,CASRHPRRNTEAFF
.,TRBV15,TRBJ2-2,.,TGTGCCACCAGCGGGGGCGAGGGACGGGAGCTGTTTTTT,CATSGGEGRELFF
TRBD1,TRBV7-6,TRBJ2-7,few,TGTGCCAGCAGCGACAGGGGACGCTTCGGCGAGCAGTACTTC,CASSDRGRFGEQYF
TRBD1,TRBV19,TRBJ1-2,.,TGTGCCAGTACCCAGGGACAGGTGTTATATGGCTACACCTTC,CASTQGQVLYGYTF
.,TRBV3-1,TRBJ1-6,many,TGTGCCAGCAGCCGAGTCGGGGGGGATAATTCACCCCTCCACTTT,CASSRVGGDNSPLHF
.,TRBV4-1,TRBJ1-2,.,TGCGCCAGCAGCCTGACGAGAGGAAACACCTTC,CASSLTRGNTF
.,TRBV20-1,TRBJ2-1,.,TGCAGTGCTAGCGCCGGCAGGGGACCCGATGAGCAGTTCTTC,CSASAGRGPDEQFF
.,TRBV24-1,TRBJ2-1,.,TGTGCCACCAGCAGGGGGGAAGGTACCAATGAGCAGTTCTTC,CATSRGEGTNEQFF
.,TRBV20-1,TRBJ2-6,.,TGCAGTGCTAGAGATAGTAAGGGGGTTAACACTGAAGCTTTC,CSARDSKGVNTEAF
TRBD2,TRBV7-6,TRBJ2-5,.,TGTGCCAGCAGCTTAGGCCGACAGAACACCGGGGAGGGAGAGACCCAGTACTTC,CASSLGRQNTGEGETQYF